Shown below are 9 T cell receptor beta chains from a single sample sequenced in a study of blood T cell repertoires in COVID-19. The assay was immunoSEQ multiplex PCR, and TCRdb's table has in-frame clones only and misses some. Of about 300,000 clones listed, approximately 88% are singletons. The sequenced sample consisted of peripheral blood. Receptor source: a woman aged 25-40 years who had recovered from COVID-19.

The chain couples TRBV5-1 to TRBJ1-2, with 9 positions matching TRBD1. The CDR3 consists of 13 residues. V lost 4 bases to trimming and J lost 7 bases; unmatched junction nucleotides: 5. From germline, CDR1 is SGHRS and CDR2 YFSETQ. This CDR3 reads CASSRDRVGGYTF. For the CDR3, the DNA is TGCGCCAGCAGCCGGGACAGGGTCGGTGGCTACACCTTC.

The rearrangement uses TRBV5-5 and TRBJ1-1; perhaps TRBD1 as D (6 bases). Germline V gene data show CDR1 as SGHKS and CDR2 as YYEKEE (reference sequence). Trimming removed 1 base at V and 0 bases at J, with 13 bases between. This CDR3 has 16 residues. Here the CDR3 reads CASSLRLGALNTEAFF. The DNA of the CDR3 is TGTGCCAGCAGCTTGAGGTTGGGGGCCTTGAACACTGAAGCTTTCTTT.

The chain employs TRBV9 and TRBJ2-7; 7 positions agree with TRBD1. This CDR3 is built from 15 residues. Unmatched junction bases numbered 13, after V lost 4 bases and J lost 6 bases. Germline CDR1 SGDLS, CDR2 YYNGEE. The CDR3 DNA reads TGTGCCAGCAGCAACACCCCTATTAACAGGGGCGAGCAGTACTTC. This encodes CASSNTPINRGEQYF.

CDR3 coding DNA: TGCGCCAGCAGTGAGGGCCTTGGACGGAATTCACCCCTCCACTTT. It translates to CASSEGLGRNSPLHF. The chain recombines TRBV5-1 with TRBJ1-6; the D is unclear. Per germline, CDR1 SGHRS and CDR2 YFSETQ. The length of the CDR3 is 15 residues. Trimming cost V 5 bases and J 7 bases, with 16 bases left between them.

The chain carries TRBV6-1 and TRBJ1-2; D uncertain. V was trimmed by 6 bases and J by 1 base, leaving 12 bases between them. Germline-derived CDR1 and CDR2 are MNHNS and SASEGT. The CDR3 spans 14 residues. CDR3 amino acids: CASSSRRGNYGYTF. CDR3 nucleotide sequence: TGTGCCAGCAGCTCACGGCGGGGTAACTATGGCTACACCTTC.

The chain uses TRBV12-3 or TRBV12-4 and TRBJ1-5, with D possibly matching TRBD1 (5 bases). The CDR3 consists of 13 residues. The V gene lost 5 bases and the J gene lost 5 bases, with 10 bases spanning the gap. The CDR3: CASSPGGDQPQHF. The DNA of the CDR3 is TGTGCCAGCAGTCCCGGGGGGGATCAGCCCCAGCATTTT.

This chain uses TRBV2 with TRBJ1-4; D remains unclear. Germline assignment: CDR1 SNHLY and CDR2 FYNNEI. V was clipped by 3 bases and J by 6 bases, with 11 bases between them. CDR3 size: 14 residues. The CDR3 DNA sequence: TGTGCCAGCAGTGAGGCATCCGGGTATGAAAAACTGTTTTTT. Protein product: CASSEASGYEKLFF. The entire variable domain, with the rest obtained from reference TRBV2 and TRBJ1-4, is as follows: EPEVTQTPSHQVTQMGQEVILRCVPISNHLYFYWYRQILGQKVEFLVSFYNNEISEKSEIFDDQFSVERPDGSNFTLKIRSTKLEDSAMYFCASSEASGYEKLFFGSGTQLSVL.

This clone was recorded only once. The chain is built from TRBV6-5 and TRBJ2-5; the D gene is possibly TRBD1 (6 bases). This CDR3 contains 14 residues. The germline V gene encodes CDR1 MNHEY and CDR2 SVGAGI. V was cut by 2 bases and J by 4 bases, with 11 bases left in between. CDR3 sequence reads: CASSYGTPIETQYF. CDR3 in DNA: TGTGCCAGCAGTTACGGGACACCCATAGAGACCCAGTACTTC.

The chain carries TRBV2 and TRBJ2-7; 7 nucleotides line up with TRBD2. The CDR3 is 13 residues long. From germline, CDR1 is SNHLY and CDR2 FYNNEI. Germline trimming cut 4 bases from V and 7 bases from J; bases unmatched to any gene: 7. Written as DNA, the CDR3 is TGTGCCAGCAGTGGAACTAGCGCGAGAGAGCAGTACTTC. Translating gives CASSGTSAREQYF.